The clone carrying this T cell receptor (beta chain) has just a few counts. V gave up 0 bases and J gave up 3 bases, with 2 bases separating them. From germline, CDR1 is SQVTM and CDR2 ANQGSEA. The CDR3 spans 11 residues. Assay used: immunoSEQ multiplex PCR; TCRdb lists only in-frame clones, some missing. The table includes approximately 190,000 clones, more than 75% detected once. This entry belongs to a study of cytotoxic CD8 clonotypes in ibrutinib-treated CLL. Study in general: Responses comprised 24 partial and 2 complete; at median about 68 months, approximately 15 remained remitted and some twelve progressed.

Cryopreserved PBMCs provided around 2 micrograms of genomic DNA for the TCR beta libraries. The chain joins TRBV29-1 to TRBJ1-2; D not resolved. The source was PBMCs, collected after 12 months of ibrutinib treatment. The source is a human donor with chronic lymphocytic leukemia. CDR3 nucleotides: TGCAGCGTTGAAGAGGACTATGGCTACACCTTC. It translates to CSVEEDYGYTF. Variable domain in full (rest from reference TRBV29-1 and TRBJ1-2): SAVISQKPSRDICQRGTSLTIQCQVDSQVTMMFWYRQQPGQSLTLIATANQGSEATYESGFVIDKFPISRPNLTFSTLTVSNMSPEDSSIYLCSVEEDYGYTFGSGTRLTVV.